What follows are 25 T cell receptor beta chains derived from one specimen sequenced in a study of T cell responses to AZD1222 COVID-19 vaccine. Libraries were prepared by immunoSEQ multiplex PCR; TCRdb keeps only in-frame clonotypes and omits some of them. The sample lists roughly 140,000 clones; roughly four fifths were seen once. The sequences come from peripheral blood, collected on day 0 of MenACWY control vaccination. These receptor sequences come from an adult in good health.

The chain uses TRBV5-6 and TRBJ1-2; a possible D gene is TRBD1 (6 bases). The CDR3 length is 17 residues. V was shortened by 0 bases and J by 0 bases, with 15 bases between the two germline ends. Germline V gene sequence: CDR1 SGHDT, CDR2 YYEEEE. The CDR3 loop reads CASSLAGQRPTNYGYTF. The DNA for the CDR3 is TGTGCCAGCAGCTTGGCCGGACAGCGCCCCACTAACTATGGCTACACCTTC.

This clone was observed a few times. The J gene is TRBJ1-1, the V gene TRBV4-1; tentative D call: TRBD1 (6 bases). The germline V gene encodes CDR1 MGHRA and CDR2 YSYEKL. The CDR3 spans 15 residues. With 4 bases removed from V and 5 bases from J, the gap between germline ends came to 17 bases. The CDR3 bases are TGCGCCAGCAGCCCGGCGACAGGCGCGAAGACTGAAGCTTTCTTT. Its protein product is CASSPATGAKTEAFF.

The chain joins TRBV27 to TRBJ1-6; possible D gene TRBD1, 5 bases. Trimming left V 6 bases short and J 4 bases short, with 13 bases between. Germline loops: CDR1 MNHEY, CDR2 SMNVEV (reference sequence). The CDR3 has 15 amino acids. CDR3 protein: CASSPLGAYNSPLHF. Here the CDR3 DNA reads TGTGCCAGCAGCCCCCTCGGGGCGTATAATTCACCCCTCCACTTT.

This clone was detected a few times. CDR3 sequence reads: CASSSQGTPLITAFF. CDR3 nucleotides: TGTGCCAGCAGTTCTCAGGGGACCCCTTTGATAACAGCTTTCTTT. This sequence joins TRBV5-6 and TRBJ1-1; possible D gene TRBD1, 6 bases. The V end lost 5 bases, the J end lost 10 bases, and 24 bases lay between the germline ends. The CDR3 loop spans 15 amino acids. CDR1 is SGHDT, CDR2 YYEEEE, per germline. The full variable domain, its missing parts supplied by reference TRBV5-6 and TRBJ1-1, is DAGVTQSPTHLIKTRGQQVTLRCSPKSGHDTVSWYQQALGQGPQFIFQYYEEEERQRGNFPDRFSGHQFPNYSSELNVNALLLGDSALYLCASSSQGTPLITAFFGQGTRLTVV.

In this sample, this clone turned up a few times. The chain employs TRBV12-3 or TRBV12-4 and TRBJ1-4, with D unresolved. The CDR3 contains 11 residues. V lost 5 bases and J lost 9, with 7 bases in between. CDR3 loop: CASSDGQKLFF. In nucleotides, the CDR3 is TGTGCCAGCAGTGACGGTCAAAAACTGTTTTTT.

The CDR3 sequence: CAGNPGQENTGELFF. The DNA for the CDR3 is TGCGCCGGAAACCCGGGACAGGAGAACACCGGGGAGCTGTTTTTT. The chain is built from TRBV10-2 and TRBJ2-2; 8 bases map to TRBD1. In germline, CDR1 is WSHSY, CDR2 SAAADI. The CDR3 is 15 residues long. Trimming removed 11 bases from V and 1 base from J; junction bases left unmatched: 9.

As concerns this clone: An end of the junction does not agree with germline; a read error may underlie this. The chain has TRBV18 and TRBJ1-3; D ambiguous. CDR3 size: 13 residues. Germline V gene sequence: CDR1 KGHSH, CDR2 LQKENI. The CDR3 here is CASSPDGGITIYF. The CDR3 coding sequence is TGTGCCAGCTCACCGGATGGCGGAATCACCATATATTTT.

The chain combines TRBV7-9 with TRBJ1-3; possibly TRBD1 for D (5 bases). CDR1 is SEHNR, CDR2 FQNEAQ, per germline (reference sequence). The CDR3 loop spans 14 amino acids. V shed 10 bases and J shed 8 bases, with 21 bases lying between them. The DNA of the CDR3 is TGTGCCACTCAAAACCTGGGGCAGTCATACACCATATATTTT. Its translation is CATQNLGQSYTIYF.

The DNA of the CDR3 is TGTGCCACCAGTGACCCGCGGACCGGTAATGAAAAACTGTTTTTT. This gives the protein CATSDPRTGNEKLFF. This chain uses TRBV24-1 with TRBJ1-4; unclear D gene. This CDR3 comprises 15 residues. The ends were cut back, 4 bases at V and 4 bases at J, with 12 bases in the middle. Germline values: CDR1 KGHDR, CDR2 SFDVKD.

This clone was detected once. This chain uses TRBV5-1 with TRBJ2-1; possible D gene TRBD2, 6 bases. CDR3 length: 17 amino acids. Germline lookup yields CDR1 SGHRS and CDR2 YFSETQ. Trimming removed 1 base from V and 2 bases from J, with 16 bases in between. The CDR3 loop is CASSLSPGVGPYNEQFF. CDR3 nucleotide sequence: TGCGCCAGCAGCTTGTCGCCGGGAGTTGGTCCCTACAATGAGCAGTTCTTC.

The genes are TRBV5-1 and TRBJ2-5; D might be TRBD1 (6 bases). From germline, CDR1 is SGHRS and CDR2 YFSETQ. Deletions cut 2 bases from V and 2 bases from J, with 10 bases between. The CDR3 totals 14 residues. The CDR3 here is CASSFTGQQETQYF. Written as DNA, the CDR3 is TGCGCCAGCAGCTTTACTGGACAGCAAGAGACCCAGTACTTC.

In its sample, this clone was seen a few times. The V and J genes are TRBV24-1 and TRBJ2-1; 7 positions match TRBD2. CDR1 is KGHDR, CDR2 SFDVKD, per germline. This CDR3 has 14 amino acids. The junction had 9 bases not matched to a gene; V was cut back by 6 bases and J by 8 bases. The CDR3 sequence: CATSRPSREDEQFF. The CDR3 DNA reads TGTGCCACCAGTCGTCCTAGCCGGGAGGATGAGCAGTTCTTC.

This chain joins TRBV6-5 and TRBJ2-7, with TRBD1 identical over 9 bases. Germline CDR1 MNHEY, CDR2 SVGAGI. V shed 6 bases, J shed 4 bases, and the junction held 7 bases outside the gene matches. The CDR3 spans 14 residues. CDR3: CASSSGTGLYEQYF. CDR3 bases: TGTGCCAGCAGCTCCGGGACAGGGTTGTACGAGCAGTACTTC.

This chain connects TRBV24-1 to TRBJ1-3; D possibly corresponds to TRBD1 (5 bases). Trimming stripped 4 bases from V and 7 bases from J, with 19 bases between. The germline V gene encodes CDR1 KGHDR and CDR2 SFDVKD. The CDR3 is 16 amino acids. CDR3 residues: CATSDNKSGMRNTIYF. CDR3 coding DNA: TGTGCCACCAGTGACAACAAATCAGGGATGAGGAACACCATATATTTT.

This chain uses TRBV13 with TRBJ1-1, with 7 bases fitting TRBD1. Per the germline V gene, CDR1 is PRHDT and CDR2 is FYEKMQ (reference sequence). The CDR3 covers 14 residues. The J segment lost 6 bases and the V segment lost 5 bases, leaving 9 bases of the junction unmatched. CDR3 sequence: CASSPDRAGAEAFF. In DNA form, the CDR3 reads TGTGCCAGCAGCCCAGACAGGGCGGGGGCTGAAGCTTTCTTT.

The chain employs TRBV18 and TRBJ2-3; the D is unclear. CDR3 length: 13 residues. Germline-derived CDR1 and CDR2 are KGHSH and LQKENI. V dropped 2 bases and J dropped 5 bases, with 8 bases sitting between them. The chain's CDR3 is CASSPTTLDTQYF. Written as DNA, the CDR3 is TGTGCCAGCTCACCAACTACCTTAGATACGCAGTATTTT.

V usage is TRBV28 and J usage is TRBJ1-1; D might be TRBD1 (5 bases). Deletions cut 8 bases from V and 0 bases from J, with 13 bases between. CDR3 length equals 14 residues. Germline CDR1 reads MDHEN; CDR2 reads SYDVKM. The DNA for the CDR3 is TGTGCCAGCCTCTTCGGGACGATGAACACTGAAGCTTTCTTT. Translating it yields CASLFGTMNTEAFF.

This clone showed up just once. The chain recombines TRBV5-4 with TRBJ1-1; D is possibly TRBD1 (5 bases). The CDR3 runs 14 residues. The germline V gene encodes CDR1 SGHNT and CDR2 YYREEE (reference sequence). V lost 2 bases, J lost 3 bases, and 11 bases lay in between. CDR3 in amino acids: CASSLRGRDTEAFF. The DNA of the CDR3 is TGTGCCAGCAGCTTAAGGGGCAGGGACACTGAAGCTTTCTTT.

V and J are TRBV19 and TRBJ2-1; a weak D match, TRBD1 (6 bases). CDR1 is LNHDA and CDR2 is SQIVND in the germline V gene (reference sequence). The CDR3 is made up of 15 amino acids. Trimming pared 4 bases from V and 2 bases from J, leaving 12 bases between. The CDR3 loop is CASSTDRATYNEQFF. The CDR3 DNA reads TGTGCCAGTAGTACGGACAGAGCCACCTACAATGAGCAGTTCTTC.

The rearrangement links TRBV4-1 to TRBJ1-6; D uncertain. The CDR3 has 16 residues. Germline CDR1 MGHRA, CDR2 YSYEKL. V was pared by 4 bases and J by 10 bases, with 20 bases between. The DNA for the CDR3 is TGCGCCAGCAGCCCCCGGCTTTATGAGGAGTTCTCACCCCTCCACTTT. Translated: CASSPRLYEEFSPLHF.

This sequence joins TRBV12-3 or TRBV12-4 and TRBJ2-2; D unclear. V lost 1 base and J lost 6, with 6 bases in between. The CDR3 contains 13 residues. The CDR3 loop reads CASSLESAGELFF. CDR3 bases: TGTGCCAGCAGTTTAGAGAGTGCCGGGGAGCTGTTTTTT.

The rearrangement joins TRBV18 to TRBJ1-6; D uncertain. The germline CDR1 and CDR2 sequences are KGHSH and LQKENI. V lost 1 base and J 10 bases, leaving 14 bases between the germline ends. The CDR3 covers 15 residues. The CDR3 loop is CASSPRENKVSPLHF. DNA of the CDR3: TGTGCCAGCTCACCACGAGAAAATAAAGTCTCACCCCTCCACTTT.

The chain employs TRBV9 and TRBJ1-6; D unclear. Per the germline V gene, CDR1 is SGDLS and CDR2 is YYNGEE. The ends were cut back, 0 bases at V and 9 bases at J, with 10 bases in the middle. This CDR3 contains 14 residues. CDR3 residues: CASSVGARGSPLHF. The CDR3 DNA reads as TGTGCCAGCAGCGTAGGTGCCCGTGGTTCACCCCTCCACTTT.

The CDR3 DNA reads as TGTGCCGCTCGTGGGGACCTGAACACTGAAGCTTTCTTT. Encoded protein: CAARGDLNTEAFF. V gene TRBV10-3 combines with J gene TRBJ1-1; D may be TRBD1 (5 bases). The ends were cut back, 11 bases at V and 0 bases at J, with 13 bases in the middle. CDR1 is ENHRY and CDR2 is SYGVKD in the germline V gene. This CDR3 is built from 13 residues.

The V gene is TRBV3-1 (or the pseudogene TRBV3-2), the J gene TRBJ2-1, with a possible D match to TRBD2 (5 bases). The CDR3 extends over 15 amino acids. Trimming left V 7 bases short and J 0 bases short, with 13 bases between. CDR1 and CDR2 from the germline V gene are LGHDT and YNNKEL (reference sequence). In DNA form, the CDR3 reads TGTGCCAGCACCCTTCTAGGGAGCTCCTACAATGAGCAGTTCTTC. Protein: CASTLLGSSYNEQFF.